The 21 T cell receptor beta chains presented below share a single source sample, sequenced in a study of T cell repertoires in cytomegalovirus infection. One entry per CDR3 protein, called by TCRdb with MiXCR from the reads. This sample has approximately 320,000 distinct CDR3 sequences, with more than 9% found just once. Sample: PBMCs. The receptors here all came from a human donor in good health (CMV status not recorded). Some clones in this sample may be carry-over from other donors' samples.

This rearrangement joins TRBV20-1 to TRBJ2-6; D ambiguous. From germline, CDR1 is DFQATT and CDR2 SNEGSKA (reference sequence). This CDR3 has 16 amino acids. Between the trimmed V and J ends, which lost 5 bases and 1 base, there was a span of 15 bases. The CDR3 sequence: CSAHNAHGSGANVLTF. In DNA, the CDR3 is TGCAGTGCTCATAATGCCCATGGGTCTGGGGCCAACGTCCTGACTTTC.

This clonotype has ten or more counts. The rearrangement joins TRBV12-3 or TRBV12-4 to TRBJ2-7, with TRBD2 matching over 7 bases. The junction had 5 bases not matched to a gene; V was cut back by 2 bases and J by 4 bases. The CDR3 sequence is 14 residues long. This chain's CDR3 is CASSLRRGGYEQYF. The CDR3 bases are TGTGCCAGCAGTTTAAGGCGGGGAGGGTACGAGCAGTACTTC.

This rearrangement joins TRBV25-1 to TRBJ1-2; possibly TRBD1 for D (5 bases). CDR1 is MGHDK, CDR2 SYGVNS, per germline. V was cut by 5 bases and J by 6 bases, with 13 bases left in between. This CDR3 has 13 residues. CDR3 in DNA: TGTGCCAGCAGTCTAGGGGTTCGGGATGGCTACACCTTC. Its translation: CASSLGVRDGYTF.

This clonotype was counted only a few times. The V call is TRBV28, the J call TRBJ1-1; D is ambiguous. This CDR3 has 15 amino acids. V lost 3 bases to trimming and J lost 3 bases, with 14 bases between them. Germline V gene sequence: CDR1 MDHEN, CDR2 SYDVKM. The CDR3 sequence is CASSLGRPGDTEAFF. For the CDR3, the DNA is TGTGCCAGCAGTTTGGGGAGGCCCGGGGACACTGAAGCTTTCTTT.

This chain connects TRBV7-8 to TRBJ1-2, with D maybe TRBD1 (5 bases). V was clipped by 1 base and J by 8 bases, with 14 bases between them. CDR3 size: 14 residues. Germline loops: CDR1 SGHVS, CDR2 FQNEAQ. In nucleotides, the CDR3 is TGTGCCAGCAGCTTAGATGGGGGACGCTACGGCTACACCTTC. This sequence encodes CASSLDGGRYGYTF.

This clonotype was observed once. The J gene is TRBJ2-1, the V gene TRBV5-1; D may be TRBD2 (6 bases). This CDR3 has 16 amino acids. V gave up 3 bases and J gave up 0 bases, with 13 bases separating them. CDR1 is SGHRS and CDR2 is YFSETQ in the germline V gene. CDR3 sequence reads: CASSSLSGSSYNEQFF. The CDR3 DNA reads as TGCGCCAGCAGCTCGCTTAGCGGAAGCTCCTACAATGAGCAGTTCTTC.

The chain joins TRBV28 to TRBJ1-1, with 8 nucleotides matching TRBD1. The CDR3 has 15 amino acids. V was pared by 5 bases and J by 3 bases, with 8 bases of the junction left unmatched. In germline, CDR1 is MDHEN, CDR2 SYDVKM. CDR3 DNA sequence: TGTGCCAGCAGTGATCGGGACAGGTATTACACTGAAGCTTTCTTT. Translated: CASSDRDRYYTEAFF. Full variable domain (rest looked up from reference TRBV28 and TRBJ1-1): DVKVTQSSRYLVKRTGEKVFLECVQDMDHENMFWYRQDPGLGLRLIYFSYDVKMKEKGDIPEGYSVSREKKERFSLILESASTNQTSMYLCASSDRDRYYTEAFFGQGTRLTVV.

The chain combines TRBV6-5 with TRBJ2-1; perhaps TRBD2 as D (5 bases). The ends were cut back, 2 bases at V and 0 bases at J, with 5 bases in the middle. This CDR3 is 14 amino acids long. CDR1 is MNHEY and CDR2 is SVGAGI in the germline V gene. The CDR3 loop is CASSYGSSYNEQFF. As DNA, the CDR3 is TGTGCCAGCAGTTACGGGAGCTCCTACAATGAGCAGTTCTTC.

There are many counts of this clonotype. The chain joins TRBV5-1 to TRBJ2-1; TRBD2 agrees at 12 bases. The trim removed 4 bases at V and 4 bases at J, leaving 9 bases unmatched. Germline CDR1 is SGHRS and CDR2 is YFSETQ. The length of the CDR3 is 17 residues. The CDR3 DNA sequence: TGCGCCAGCAGCACCACTAGCGGGGGGTTTAATTACAATGAGCAGTTCTTC. This encodes CASSTTSGGFNYNEQFF.

This clonotype was detected ten times or more. The genes are TRBV20-1 and TRBJ2-1, with D possibly matching TRBD1 (5 bases). The CDR3 is made up of 13 amino acids. V lost 7 bases to trimming and J lost 7 bases, with 17 bases between them. Per germline, CDR1 DFQATT and CDR2 SNEGSKA (reference sequence). For the CDR3, the DNA is TGCAGTGTTGGGGTAATGGGGCGAAATGAGCAGTTCTTC. This codes for CSVGVMGRNEQFF.

This clonotype occurred many times. The chain has TRBV7-2 and TRBJ1-1, with D unresolved. The CDR3 has 14 residues. The germline V gene has CDR1 SGHTA and CDR2 FQGNSA. The germline V and J ends were trimmed by 1 base and 0 bases, with 6 bases remaining between them. The chain's CDR3 is CASSLGAMNTEAFF. CDR3 DNA: TGTGCCAGCAGCTTAGGGGCCATGAACACTGAAGCTTTCTTT. Supplemented by reference TRBV7-2 and TRBJ1-1, the full variable domain reads GAGVSQSPSNKVTEKGKDVELRCDPISGHTALYWYRQSLGQGLEFLIYFQGNSAPDKSGLPSDRFSAERTGGSVSTLTIQRTQQEDSAVYLCASSLGAMNTEAFFGQGTRLTVV.

There are a few counts of this clonotype. The V gene is TRBV28, the J gene TRBJ1-2, with a weak D call TRBD1 (6 bases). Germline V gene sequence: CDR1 MDHEN, CDR2 SYDVKM. The CDR3 has 15 residues. Trimming took off 2 bases at V and 7 bases at J, with 17 bases between the two ends. The CDR3 DNA reads as TGTGCCAGCAGTTTACCAACAGGGAGCCGCGGTGGCTACACCTTC. Encoded protein: CASSLPTGSRGGYTF.

With respect to this clonotype: With a much larger clone just one base away, this may be a read error. The rearrangement joins TRBV28 to TRBJ2-6; possibly TRBD1 for D (6 bases). Germline CDR1 and CDR2: MDHEN and SYDVKM. The CDR3 consists of 16 residues. The CDR3 DNA is TGTGCCAGCAGTTTAAACCAGGGGTTTGGGGCCGACGTCCTGACTTTC. It codes for CASSLNQGFGADVLTF.

The CDR3 spells CASSLYFGETQYF. The CDR3 nucleotides read TGTGCCAGCAGCTTGTATTTCGGGGAGACCCAGTACTTC. This chain connects TRBV11-2 to TRBJ2-5, with D unclear. The CDR3 is 13 residues long. Trimming removed 3 bases from V and 5 bases from J, with 10 bases in between. Germline V CDR1 and CDR2: SGHAT, FQNNGV.

This clonotype was found many times. This chain links TRBV6-2 or TRBV6-3 with TRBJ2-5; maybe TRBD2 (7 bases). The V gene's germline CDR1 is MNHEY and CDR2 SVGEGT. The CDR3 runs 16 residues. V lost 6 bases and J lost 3, with 20 bases in between. CDR3 DNA sequence: TGTGCCAGCAGACGACTAGGGGGAGGGCCAAAAGAGACCCAGTACTTC. Translated, it gives CASRRLGGGPKETQYF.

This clonotype appeared a few times. V gene TRBV25-1 combines with J gene TRBJ1-3; unclear D gene. This CDR3 contains 11 residues. The V gene lost 7 bases and the J gene lost 4 bases, with 5 bases spanning the gap. Germline lookup yields CDR1 MGHDK and CDR2 SYGVNS. The CDR3 protein is CASNRGNTIYF. The CDR3 nucleotides read TGTGCCAGCAATAGGGGAAACACCATATATTTT.

This clonotype was counted at least ten times. This chain links TRBV4-1 with TRBJ1-5; a possible D gene is TRBD1 (5 bases). Germline V gives CDR1 MGHRA, CDR2 YSYEKL. V lost 5 bases, J lost 5 bases, and 16 bases lay in between. CDR3 length equals 15 residues. The CDR3 reads CASSSRDVGDQPQHF. CDR3 nucleotide sequence: TGCGCCAGCAGCTCTCGGGACGTCGGGGATCAGCCCCAGCATTTT.

This clonotype was found a few times. The CDR3 DNA reads as TGTGCCAGCAGTTTATCGAGGGGACTTAAAGAATCACCCCTCCACTTT. This encodes CASSLSRGLKESPLHF. This chain joins TRBV27 and TRBJ1-6, with D possibly being TRBD1 (5 bases). The CDR3 is 16 amino acids. V lost 0 bases to trimming and J lost 10 bases, with 16 bases between them. Per germline, CDR1 MNHEY and CDR2 SMNVEV (reference sequence).

On this clonotype: This could be a read error, since a much larger clone is one nucleotide away. The chain combines TRBV28 with TRBJ2-6; D perhaps matches TRBD1 (5 bases). This CDR3 contains 18 residues. Germline V CDR1 and CDR2: MDHEN, SYDVKM. The CDR3 DNA follows: TGTGCCAGCAGGGCTAGACTCCTACCCTCCTCTGGGGCCAACGCCCTGACTTTC. This translates into CASRARLLPSSGANALTF.

This clonotype was recorded a few times. The genes are TRBV2 and TRBJ2-1; D is unresolved. The CDR3 runs 14 residues. The ends were cut back, 3 bases at V and 5 bases at J, with 11 bases in the middle. Germline CDR1 and CDR2: SNHLY and FYNNEI. The CDR3: CASSELRLNNEQFF. CDR3 bases: TGTGCCAGCAGTGAGCTCCGCCTGAACAATGAGCAGTTCTTC.

In its sample, this clonotype was seen many times. The chain carries TRBV4-2 and TRBJ1-1; TRBD1 might be the D (6 bases). The CDR3 extends over 15 amino acids. V was clipped by 1 base and J by 1 base, with 10 bases between them. CDR1 is LGHNA, CDR2 YNFKEQ, per germline. DNA for the CDR3: TGTGCCAGCAGCCAAGTTCAGGGGACGAACACTGAAGCTTTCTTT. Amino acid sequence: CASSQVQGTNTEAFF.